This T cell receptor (beta chain) is from a study of regulatory T cells in long-lasting Graves disease. To note about this clonotype: What it binds is not known.

Construction of the TCR library relied on RNA isolated from PBMCs. Blood from the periphery, around 9.3 milliliters in all, was drawn into EDTA tubes. The length of the CDR3 is 14 residues. V shed 0 bases and J shed 2 bases, with 6 bases lying between them. The germline V gene encodes CDR1 LGHDT and CDR2 YNNKEL (reference sequence). Via MiXCR, TCRdb re-called the reads, giving one row per CDR3 protein. The sample holds several hundred distinct CDR3 sequences, approximately 84% seen once. General observations from the study: Repertoires from persistent disease leaned toward TRBV28, TRBJ1-2 and TRBJ2-5.

The TCR sequence derives from a man between 18 and 29 years old with Graves disease. This specimen was peripheral blood mononuclear cells (PBMCs), taken with antithyroid drug treatment, in newly diagnosed or persistent Graves disease (not recorded which). This chain links TRBV3-1 with TRBJ2-3; no definite D call. CDR3 amino acids: CASSQESITDTQYF. The DNA of the CDR3 is TGTGCCAGCAGCCAAGAGTCTATCACAGATACGCAGTATTTT.